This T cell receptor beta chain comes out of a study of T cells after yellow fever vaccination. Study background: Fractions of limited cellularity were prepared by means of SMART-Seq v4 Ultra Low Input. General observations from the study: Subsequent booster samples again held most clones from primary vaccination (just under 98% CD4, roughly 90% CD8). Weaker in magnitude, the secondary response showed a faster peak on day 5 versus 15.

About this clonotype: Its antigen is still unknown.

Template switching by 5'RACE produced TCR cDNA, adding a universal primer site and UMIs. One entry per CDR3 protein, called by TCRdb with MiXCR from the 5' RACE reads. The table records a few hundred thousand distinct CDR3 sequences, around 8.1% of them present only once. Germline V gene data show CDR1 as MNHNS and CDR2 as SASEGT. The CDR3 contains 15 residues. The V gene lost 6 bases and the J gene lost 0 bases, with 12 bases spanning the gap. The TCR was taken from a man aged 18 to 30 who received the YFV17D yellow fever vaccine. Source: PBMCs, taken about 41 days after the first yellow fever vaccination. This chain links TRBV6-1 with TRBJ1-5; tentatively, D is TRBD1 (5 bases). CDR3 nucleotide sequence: TGTGCCAGCAGGAAGGGGCAGTATAGCAATCAGCCCCAGCATTTT. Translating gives CASRKGQYSNQPQHF.